This TCR beta chain was found in a study of blood T cell repertoires in COVID-19 (dated by TCRdb to 2020 to 2021). Context from the whole study: Samples from collaborators originated in the United States, Italy and Spain and spanned both the acute and convalescent phases of COVID-19. The samples were drawn from the first 160 participants of the ongoing ImmuneRACE study and from about 1,200 subjects provided by 6 global collaborators. The repertoires were made available in a free public database intended to serve as a resource for research on the immune response to SARS-CoV-2. The prospective study material was composed of cDNA or gDNA derived from T cells, B-cell-depleted T cells, or PBMCs. Subjects who had been exposed to COVID-19, were actively infected with it, or had recovered from it provided the deeply sampled blood TCRbeta repertoires that made up the dataset. Nearly every sample came with metadata listing a de-identified subject ID, COVID-19 status, age in years and sex. Where available, HLA class I and class II types were obtained from metadata supplied by the sample provider rather than from assay-based typing. General findings and caveats noted by the study authors: The quantity of clinical and demographic metadata differed by source and by participant and was supplied without curation.

This clone was recorded only once. Its antigen has not been determined. No base quality values were provided; no much bigger clone lies one nucleotide off. The CDR3, from cysteine to phenylalanine, totals 15 residues. This entry keeps only the CDR3 DNA: 45 bases, framed from base 1. Reading the germline V gene gives CDR1 SGHTA and CDR2 FQGNSA. Here V drops 7 bases and J drops 6 bases, and the junction holds 8 bases not matched to any gene. In the prospective study, participants were roughly 18 to 100 years old, resided in about two dozen geographic areas of the United States, and were enrolled through a virtual design. In the prospective study, cohorts were assigned on the basis of participant-reported clinical history obtained from a screening survey and a study questionnaire. Recovered participants in ImmuneRACE Cohort 3 were defined by two consecutive negative NP/OP PCR tests, clearance by a healthcare professional, or resolution of symptoms. In the prospective study, whole blood, serum and a nasopharyngeal or oropharyngeal swab were collected from each participant by mobile phlebotomists. Prospective study participants could optionally give additional blood draws and questionnaires over a roughly 2-month period. Prospective study blood samples were shipped either frozen or at room temperature before DNA extraction.

The immunoSEQ Assay, a bias-controlled multiplex PCR, was used to amplify TCRbeta CDR3 regions from genomic DNA. As for how the authors treated the data: The number of nucleated cells in each sample was estimated from the amplification of reference gene primers within the assay. To quantify the absolute abundance of each unique TCRbeta CDR3 rearrangement, sequence reads were collapsed and filtered. Productive Simpson clonality was computed per sample as the square root of Simpson's diversity index over productive rearrangements. The table was pulled from immuneACCESS by TCRdb, which kept in-frame rearrangements only. Such tables lose some clones; where checked, under half of the loss comes from unresolved V genes, and the rest has no known cause. The V and J calls and clone size were taken over from that table, and D and trimming were inferred from the DNA. This sample has over 150,000 clones in its table, and about 85% of those were observed once. 6.2% of the sample is held by the ten biggest clonotypes.

The origin of this receptor is a man aged 35 to 55 who had recovered from COVID-19. The chain is assembled from TRBV7-2 and TRBJ1-5, with 11 bases aligning to TRBD1. Sample: PBMCs or T cells enriched from blood (not recorded which). The CDR3 corresponds to CASNKAGTGGQPQHF. The sequenced DNA: TGTGCCAGCAACAAGGCCGGGACAGGGGGTCAGCCCCAGCATTTT.